This T cell receptor beta chain was obtained from a study of T cell responses to AZD1222 COVID-19 vaccine. Between the trimmed V and J ends, which lost 2 bases and 6 bases, there was a span of 15 bases. Germline V gives CDR1 SGDLS, CDR2 YYNGEE. This CDR3 comprises 14 residues. A remark on this clone: The target antigen is unknown.

The repertoire was sequenced with immunoSEQ multiplex PCR; TCRdb's copy has only in-frame clones and lacks some. The sample comprises around 200,000 clones, almost 90% of which are singletons, and roughly 0.49% rests with the top ten. Study observations and caveats: Nearly half of spike-specific TCRs reportedly target unmutated variant regions.

This rearrangement joins TRBV9 to TRBJ2-7; possible D gene TRBD1, 6 bases. This specimen consisted of peripheral blood, obtained on day 0 of AZD1222 vaccination. This TCR was sampled from an adult in good health. The CDR3 coding sequence is TGTGCCAGCAGCGTCGGGGACAACCCGACCGAGCAGTACTTC. It specifies CASSVGDNPTEQYF.